Here is one T cell receptor beta chain with its context. What it recognizes is unknown. This record belongs to a study of T cell responses to AZD1222 COVID-19 vaccine. Study-level findings and limits: Donor demographics were predominantly white British with a female majority; clonal diversity may be underestimated. Recipients of AZD1222 seropositive at baseline numbered only five or six. Spike-specific TCR repertoires showed rising breadth and depth after two AZD1222 doses.

Profiled with immunoSEQ multiplex PCR; TCRdb holds only in-frame clones, not every one. The sample consists of some 74,000 clones, nearly 90% of them appearing once. Germline values: CDR1 MNHNY, CDR2 SVGAGI (reference sequence). The CDR3 is 12 residues long. V lost 0 bases and J 8 bases, leaving 2 bases between the germline ends. This receptor was identified in an adult who received the AZD1222 COVID-19 vaccine. This chain links TRBV6-6 with TRBJ1-6; no firm D call. Here the sequenced sample was peripheral blood, taken 28 days after the second AZD1222 dose. This CDR3 reads CASSYSDSPLHF. The CDR3 DNA reads as TGTGCCAGCAGTTACTCCGATTCACCCCTCCACTTT.